The 10 T cell receptor beta chains given below trace back to one sample, sequenced in a study of blood T cell repertoires in COVID-19 (dated by TCRdb to 2020 to 2022). Library preparation used the immunoSEQ multiplex PCR assay. Entries here come from immuneACCESS through TCRdb and include only in-frame sequences with V and J called. Some clones fail to appear in such tables; in the studies checked, an unresolved V gene covers under half of the shortfall, and the cause of the remainder is unknown. The sample table shows about 500,000 clones, and nearly 90% are seen once. The ten biggest clones cover around 0.9% of the sample. Sequenced: peripheral blood. The source of these receptors is a man in his late teens or twenties with COVID-19, enrolled during active disease.

V is TRBV12-3 or TRBV12-4 and J is TRBJ2-5; perhaps TRBD2 as D (5 bases). The CDR3 loop spans 13 amino acids. The germline V and J ends were trimmed by 7 bases and 4 bases, with 13 bases remaining between them. This CDR3 reads CASTTLGRETQYF. The CDR3, as DNA: TGTGCCAGCACCACACTAGGTCGAGAGACCCAGTACTTC.

This clone has only one observation. The V call is TRBV28, the J call TRBJ2-3, with D unresolved. This CDR3 is built from 13 residues. CDR1 is MDHEN, CDR2 SYDVKM, per germline. The V and J ends lost 2 bases and 6 bases respectively, with 9 bases between them. The CDR3 loop reads CASSLGSPDTQYF. Written as DNA, the CDR3 is TGTGCCAGCAGTTTAGGCTCCCCGGATACGCAGTATTTT.

The chain couples TRBV9 to TRBJ2-3; 9 bases fit TRBD2. Trimming removed 4 bases from V and 0 bases from J; junction bases left unmatched: 9. CDR3 length equals 17 residues. Germline values: CDR1 SGDLS, CDR2 YYNGEE. The DNA of the CDR3 is TGTGCCAGCAGCAGGCTAGCGGGAATTTCTAGCACAGATACGCAGTATTTT. This codes for CASSRLAGISSTDTQYF.

This chain joins TRBV7-9 and TRBJ1-3; 7 nucleotides match TRBD1. Per the germline V gene, CDR1 is SEHNR and CDR2 is FQNEAQ (reference sequence). The CDR3 spans 15 residues. Germline trimming cut 3 bases from V and 2 bases from J; bases unmatched to any gene: 4. The CDR3 region has the DNA TGTGCCAGCAGCTTCTCGGACAGGCCTGGAAACACCATATATTTT. It translates to CASSFSDRPGNTIYF. Based on the CDR3 plus reference TRBV7-9 and TRBJ1-3, the full variable domain is DTGVSQNPRHKITKRGQNVTFRCDPISEHNRLYWYRQTLGQGPEFLTYFQNEAQLEKSRLLSDRFSAERPKGSFSTLEIQRTEQGDSAMYLCASSFSDRPGNTIYFGEGSWLTVV.

The chain has TRBV6-6 and TRBJ2-1, with 15 positions matching TRBD2. After removal of 5 bases from V and 7 bases from J, the junction contained 9 bases not matched to a gene. The CDR3 spans 17 residues. Germline lookup yields CDR1 MNHNY and CDR2 SVGAGI (reference sequence). The CDR3 region has the DNA TGTGCCAGCAGTCACCCGGGACTAGCGGGAGGTTCGAATGAGCAGTTCTTC. Translating gives CASSHPGLAGGSNEQFF.

The chain is built from TRBV3-1 (or the pseudogene TRBV3-2) and TRBJ2-3; 7 bases map to TRBD2. The germline V gene has CDR1 LGHDT and CDR2 YNNKEL (reference sequence). This CDR3 comprises 14 residues. The J segment lost 5 bases and the V segment lost 3 bases, leaving 5 bases of the junction unmatched. The CDR3 DNA follows: TGTGCCAGCAGCCAGACGGGAGGACAAGATACGCAGTATTTT. Translation: CASSQTGGQDTQYF.

This chain connects TRBV29-1 to TRBJ1-1, with D possibly TRBD1 on 5 matching bases. V dropped 6 bases and J dropped 5 bases, with 16 bases sitting between them. Germline V gives CDR1 SQVTM, CDR2 ANQGSEA. CDR3 length: 13 residues. CDR3 DNA: TGCAGCGTAAAAGGGGAGGTTGGTACTGAAGCTTTCTTT. It codes for CSVKGEVGTEAFF.

The V call is TRBV29-1, the J call TRBJ2-6; D perhaps matches TRBD1 (5 bases). Between the trimmed V and J ends, which lost 5 bases and 1 base, there was a span of 6 bases. CDR1 and CDR2 (germline): SQVTM, ANQGSEA. This CDR3 is built from 13 residues. This chain's CDR3 is CSVTGSGANVLTF. CDR3 nucleotide sequence: TGCAGCGTTACAGGTTCTGGGGCCAACGTCCTGACTTTC.

This clone appeared once. The gene calls are TRBV18 and TRBJ2-7; 9 bases map to TRBD1. Germline CDR1 KGHSH, CDR2 LQKENI. This CDR3 region has 15 residues. With 1 base clipped from V and 3 bases from J, the junction kept 4 bases outside the gene matches. Here the CDR3 reads CASSPLGTGSYEQYF. The CDR3, as DNA: TGTGCCAGCTCACCACTCGGGACAGGGAGCTACGAGCAGTACTTC. The full variable domain, with the rest looked up from reference TRBV18 and TRBJ2-7, is NAGVMQNPRHLVRRRGQEARLRCSPMKGHSHVYWYRQLPEEGLKFMVYLQKENIIDESGMPKERFSAEFPKEGPSILRIQQVVRGDSAAYFCASSPLGTGSYEQYFGPGTRLTVT.

This chain links TRBV7-2 with TRBJ2-7; 16 positions agree with TRBD2. The CDR3 is 17 residues long. Trimming took 4 bases from V and 7 from J; bases not matched to a gene: 10. Germline V CDR1 and CDR2: SGHTA, FQGNSA. The DNA of the CDR3 is TGTGCCAGCAGCTCCCTCGGGACTAGCGGGAGGGGGGTTGAGCAGTACTTC. This gives the protein CASSSLGTSGRGVEQYF.